This entry lists 28 T cell receptor beta chains sequenced from one sample in a study of cytomegalovirus exposure and HLA in healthy donors. The PCR made use of 60 Vbeta and 13 Jbeta primers. Libraries were prepared by immunoSEQ multiplex PCR; TCRdb keeps only in-frame clonotypes and omits some of them. This sample's clone table lists over 40,000 clones. Sequencing was carried out using PBMCs. The receptors were gathered from a woman in her thirties or forties in good health and CMV-seronegative.

This sequence joins TRBV6-6 and TRBJ2-7; 10 bases align to TRBD1. The CDR3 extends over 14 amino acids. The germline V gene has CDR1 MNHNY and CDR2 SVGAGI (reference sequence). V lost 6 bases to trimming and J lost 3 bases; unmatched junction nucleotides: 5. The CDR3: CASRYRDRGYEQYF. Here the CDR3 DNA reads TGTGCCAGCAGATACCGGGACAGGGGCTACGAGCAGTACTTC.

The chain has TRBV9 and TRBJ2-3; D gene uncertain. V was cut by 0 bases and J by 0 bases, with 5 bases left in between. The CDR3 runs to 14 residues. The germline V gene encodes CDR1 SGDLS and CDR2 YYNGEE. Written as DNA, the CDR3 is TGTGCCAGCAGCGTAGAAACTAGCACAGATACGCAGTATTTT. Translation: CASSVETSTDTQYF. Full variable domain (outside the CDR3, taken from reference TRBV9 and TRBJ2-3): DSGVTQTPKHLITATGQRVTLRCSPRSGDLSVYWYQQSLDQGLQFLIQYYNGEERAKGNILERFSAQQFPDLHSELNLSSLELGDSALYFCASSVETSTDTQYFGPGTRLTVL.

The J gene is TRBJ1-2, the V gene TRBV6-1; 8 bases agree with TRBD1. Germline lookup yields CDR1 MNHNS and CDR2 SASEGT. V lost 1 base, J lost 3 bases, and 4 bases stayed unmatched. This CDR3 has 15 amino acids. Written as DNA, the CDR3 is TGTGCCAGCAGTGAAGGGCAGGGGGCCGACTATGGCTACACCTTC. It is translated as CASSEGQGADYGYTF.

The V gene is TRBV10-3, the J gene TRBJ2-1, with 8 bases identical to TRBD2. The CDR3 has 14 residues. Trimming took 8 bases from V and 5 from J; bases not matched to a gene: 8. Germline V gene lookup returns CDR1 ENHRY and CDR2 SYGVKD. CDR3 amino acids: CAILGGAPDNEQFF. DNA for the CDR3: TGTGCCATCCTCGGGGGGGCACCGGACAATGAGCAGTTCTTC.

The rearrangement links TRBV11-2 to TRBJ2-4; 7 nucleotides align to TRBD2. Germline assignment: CDR1 SGHAT and CDR2 FQNNGV. The CDR3 loop spans 17 amino acids. Unmatched junction bases numbered 9, after V lost 4 bases and J lost 0 bases. CDR3 sequence (DNA): TGTGCCAGCAGCTCCGGGCTAGCGGACCTAGCCAAAAACATTCAGTACTTC. Translation gives CASSSGLADLAKNIQYF.

This chain uses TRBV29-1 with TRBJ1-2, with D maybe TRBD1 (6 bases). Trimming pared 2 bases from V and 5 bases from J, leaving 12 bases between. CDR1 and CDR2 from the germline V gene are SQVTM and ANQGSEA. This CDR3 comprises 13 residues. CDR3 DNA sequence: TGCAGCGTTGAACAGGGGACGGGGTATGGCTACACCTTC. This encodes CSVEQGTGYGYTF.

The chain carries TRBV18 and TRBJ2-4, with D possibly matching TRBD2 (6 bases). The V end lost 4 bases, the J end lost 6 bases, and 19 bases lay between the germline ends. The CDR3 covers 16 residues. Germline CDR1 and CDR2: KGHSH and LQKENI. In nucleotides, the CDR3 is TGTGCCAGCTCACTCGACTCGGGAGCCGCTGGAAACATTCAGTACTTC. Translated: CASSLDSGAAGNIQYF.

The chain has TRBV25-1 and TRBJ1-2, with 7 bases that match TRBD1. CDR1 MGHDK and CDR2 SYGVNS come from the germline V gene. The CDR3 runs to 15 residues. Trimming took 1 base from V and 4 from J; bases not matched to a gene: 6. The CDR3 reads CASSELGGKAYGYTF. Written as DNA, the CDR3 is TGTGCCAGCAGTGAATTAGGGGGCAAAGCCTATGGCTACACCTTC.

The CDR3 loop reads CSATVNTEAFF. CDR3 nucleotide sequence: TGCAGTGCCACAGTGAACACTGAAGCTTTCTTT. The genes are TRBV20-1 and TRBJ1-1; unclear D gene. This CDR3 has 11 residues. Germline V CDR1 and CDR2: DFQATT, SNEGSKA (reference sequence). V was shortened by 6 bases and J by 0 bases, with 5 bases between the two germline ends.

The chain uses TRBV6-6 and TRBJ2-7, with TRBD1 identical over 7 bases. Trimming at V came to 6 bases and at J to 3 bases, leaving 11 bases not matched to a gene. Germline assignment: CDR1 MNHNY and CDR2 SVGAGI (reference sequence). The CDR3 loop spans 15 amino acids. The CDR3 loop reads CASSGRTTGNYEQYF. Written as DNA, the CDR3 is TGTGCCAGCAGCGGCCGGACGACAGGGAACTACGAGCAGTACTTC.

J is TRBJ1-1 and V is TRBV11-2; the match to TRBD1 covers 8 bases. The germline V gene encodes CDR1 SGHAT and CDR2 FQNNGV. V gave up 4 bases and J gave up 5 bases; unmatched junction bases: 3. The CDR3 sequence is 13 residues long. The DNA for the CDR3 is TGTGCCAGCAGCTCACAGGGGGATACTGAAGCTTTCTTT. Protein: CASSSQGDTEAFF.

The V call is TRBV7-3, the J call TRBJ1-1, with D maybe TRBD1 (6 bases). V was trimmed by 6 bases and J by 1 base, leaving 15 bases between them. The CDR3 is 15 amino acids. CDR1 is SGHTA, CDR2 FQGTGA, per germline. The CDR3 DNA reads TGTGCCAGCAGTCTAGGGGGAATTAGGAACACTGAAGCTTTCTTT. This encodes CASSLGGIRNTEAFF.

The chain uses TRBV30 and TRBJ2-3; TRBD2 is a possible D gene (5 bases). Trimming pared 3 bases from V and 4 bases from J, leaving 11 bases between. CDR1 is GTSNPN, CDR2 SVGIG, per germline (reference sequence). The CDR3 consists of 13 residues. CDR3 sequence reads: CAWREGSADTQYF. The CDR3 DNA reads as TGTGCCTGGAGAGAAGGGAGCGCAGATACGCAGTATTTT.

J is TRBJ1-2 and V is TRBV6-5, with 10 nucleotides matching TRBD1. CDR1 MNHEY and CDR2 SVGAGI come from the germline V gene. The CDR3 loop spans 16 amino acids. The trim removed 0 bases at V and 7 bases at J, leaving 8 bases unmatched. This CDR3 is CASSYSTGQGRGGYTF. Here the CDR3 DNA reads TGTGCCAGCAGTTACTCGACGGGACAGGGGAGGGGTGGCTACACCTTC.

The V call is TRBV5-1, the J call TRBJ1-2; D might be TRBD1 (6 bases). Germline V gives CDR1 SGHRS, CDR2 YFSETQ. This CDR3 region has 16 residues. Trimming took off 0 bases at V and 3 bases at J, with 15 bases between the two ends. The CDR3 nucleotides read TGCGCCAGCAGCTTGGACCCCGCCAGGGGAGACTATGGCTACACCTTC. Protein: CASSLDPARGDYGYTF. The full variable domain, in which reference TRBV5-1 and TRBJ1-2 provide the parts outside the CDR3, is KAGVTQTPRYLIKTRGQQVTLSCSPISGHRSVSWYQQTPGQGLQFLFEYFSETQRNKGNFPGRFSGRQFSNSRSEMNVSTLELGDSALYLCASSLDPARGDYGYTFGSGTRLTVV.

The rearrangement links TRBV11-3 to TRBJ1-1; the match to TRBD1 covers 9 bases. CDR1 SGHNT and CDR2 YENEEA come from the germline V gene. With 1 base clipped from V and 6 bases from J, the junction kept 6 bases outside the gene matches. This CDR3 is built from 15 residues. The CDR3 region has the DNA TGTGCCAGCAGCTTAGCCGGACAGGGGATGTCTGAAGCTTTCTTT. This sequence encodes CASSLAGQGMSEAFF.

This chain connects TRBV7-8 to TRBJ2-3, with no clear D. Between the trimmed V and J ends, which lost 6 bases and 0 bases, there was a span of 22 bases. Looked up from germline, CDR1 is SGHVS and CDR2 is FQNEAQ. The CDR3 totals 18 residues. The CDR3 coding sequence is TGTGCCAGCAGTCCCACTTTTCTGCACCCTTCTAGCACAGATACGCAGTATTTT. Translation: CASSPTFLHPSSTDTQYF.

The J gene is TRBJ2-1, the V gene TRBV10-3; D is undetermined. V was trimmed by 2 bases and J by 4 bases, leaving 6 bases between them. The CDR3 consists of 13 residues. Germline loops: CDR1 ENHRY, CDR2 SYGVKD. The CDR3: CAISEIAYNEQFF. The CDR3 nucleotides are TGTGCCATCAGTGAGATTGCGTACAATGAGCAGTTCTTC.

The chain joins TRBV6-1 to TRBJ2-1, with 7 bases identical to TRBD2. Germline V gene lookup returns CDR1 MNHNS and CDR2 SASEGT. The CDR3 length is 15 residues. V gave up 4 bases and J gave up 9 bases; unmatched junction bases: 12. CDR3 nucleotides: TGTGCCAGCAGTGGTCCTAGGCGGGAGTTCACTGAGCAGTTCTTC. Its translation is CASSGPRREFTEQFF.

V gene TRBV4-2 combines with J gene TRBJ1-2; no clear D gene. Per germline, CDR1 LGHNA and CDR2 YNFKEQ. This CDR3 is built from 14 residues. The germline V and J ends were trimmed by 4 bases and 8 bases, with 17 bases remaining between them. CDR3 protein: CASSPGRVLAGYTF. The CDR3 region has the DNA TGTGCCAGCAGCCCGGGTCGGGTCCTGGCGGGCTACACCTTC.

The J gene is TRBJ2-7, the V gene TRBV29-1; TRBD1 might be the D (6 bases). V lost 7 bases and J 2 bases, leaving 15 bases between the germline ends. CDR1 and CDR2 from the germline V gene are SQVTM and ANQGSEA. CDR3 length equals 13 residues. CDR3 nucleotides: TGCAGCGGTGTAGGGGGATCCGCCTACGAGCAGTACTTC. The encoded protein is CSGVGGSAYEQYF.

The genes are TRBV14 and TRBJ1-6; D may be TRBD1 (6 bases). CDR3 length equals 17 residues. Trimming stripped 0 bases from V and 4 bases from J, with 13 bases between. CDR1 and CDR2 from the germline V gene are SGHDN and FVKESK. In DNA form, the CDR3 reads TGTGCCAGCAGCCAAGATTTCGGAACAGGGTATAATTCACCCCTCCACTTT. Amino acids: CASSQDFGTGYNSPLHF.

The chain combines TRBV5-1 with TRBJ2-7; D may be TRBD2 (5 bases). V shed 3 bases and J shed 2 bases, with 12 bases lying between them. The length of the CDR3 is 14 residues. The V gene's germline CDR1 is SGHRS and CDR2 YFSETQ. CDR3 bases: TGCGCCAGCAGCTACAGCGGATACGCCTACGAGCAGTACTTC. It is translated as CASSYSGYAYEQYF.

Comment on this clone: Other DNA sequences in the same sample also yield this CDR3. J is TRBJ2-2 and V is TRBV2; 9 bases are a match to TRBD1. The CDR3 covers 15 residues. J was trimmed by 5 bases and V by 7 bases; bases with no gene match: 8. CDR1 and CDR2 (germline): SNHLY, FYNNEI. CDR3 in DNA: TGTGCCAGCAAGACAGGGGGAGGAATTACCGGGGAGCTGTTTTTT. Its protein is CASKTGGGITGELFF.

The rearrangement joins TRBV5-1 to TRBJ2-1; TRBD1 might be the D (6 bases). Trimming removed 5 bases at V and 2 bases at J, with 11 bases between. The CDR3 is made up of 14 amino acids. CDR1 and CDR2 from the germline V gene are SGHRS and YFSETQ. The CDR3 reads CASRPGQTYNEQFF. The CDR3 region has the DNA TGCGCCAGCAGGCCAGGACAGACCTACAATGAGCAGTTCTTC.

The chain uses TRBV19 and TRBJ1-2; 9 bases map to TRBD1. V lost 5 bases, J lost 4 bases, and 5 bases stayed unmatched. Germline V gives CDR1 LNHDA, CDR2 SQIVND (reference sequence). CDR3 length equals 14 residues. The CDR3 DNA follows: TGTGCCAGTAGTCTGGGACAGGGAGCCTATGGCTACACCTTC. Protein: CASSLGQGAYGYTF.

The gene calls are TRBV30 and TRBJ2-3, with TRBD2 matching over 8 bases. Germline values: CDR1 GTSNPN, CDR2 SVGIG (reference sequence). With 5 bases clipped from V and 5 bases from J, the junction kept 12 bases outside the gene matches. This CDR3 has 15 residues. The CDR3 loop is CAWERREGPRDTQYF. Here the CDR3 DNA reads TGTGCCTGGGAACGCCGGGAGGGCCCTAGAGATACGCAGTATTTT.

The rearrangement joins TRBV5-6 to TRBJ2-6; TRBD1 agrees at 11 bases. J was trimmed by 0 bases and V by 4 bases; bases with no gene match: 6. In germline, CDR1 is SGHDT, CDR2 YYEEEE. The CDR3 is 18 residues long. Written as DNA, the CDR3 is TGTGCCAGCAGCCATCCCGGGACAGGGGGCTCTGGGGCCAACGTCCTGACTTTC. Translating gives CASSHPGTGGSGANVLTF.